The 30 T cell receptor beta chains below come from one sample, sequenced in a study of low-dose radiotherapy and immunotherapy resistance in tumors. Described time point: before trial treatment. cDNA synthesis used a TRAV/TRBV-specific primer set for both chains. A roughly 19-cycle PCR with a constant-region primer and V-primer adapter amplified TCRs. TCRdb re-derived calls from the reads in MiXCR, one entry per CDR3 protein. The data hold tens of thousands of distinct CDR3 sequences, with approximately 17% observed a single time. Sequenced material: PBMCs, taken before treatment. The source is a male donor with prostate cancer.

This clonotype was counted many times. A much larger clone differs from this one at a single base, so this may be a read error. This sequence joins TRBV12-3 or TRBV12-4 and TRBJ1-1; 7 nucleotides align to TRBD1. The CDR3 contains 13 residues. CDR3 coding DNA: TGTGTCAGCAGTATGGACAGGTACACTGAAGCTTTCTTT. It encodes CVSSMDRYTEAFF.

Turning to this clonotype: The likely explanation is a read error, given a far larger clone one base away. The rearrangement uses TRBV13 and TRBJ1-6; 10 nucleotides match TRBD1. The CDR3 extends over 17 amino acids. Germline CDR1 and CDR2: PRHDT and FYEKMQ (reference sequence). CDR3 in DNA: TGTGCCAGCAGCCCCATGCCCGCGGGACAGGGGTATTCACCCCTCAACTTT. Translated, it gives CASSPMPAGQGYSPLNF.

This clonotype came up many times. V is TRBV3-1 and J is TRBJ2-3; the D is unclear. Germline loops: CDR1 LGHDT, CDR2 YNNKEL (reference sequence). V dropped 4 bases and J dropped 2 bases, with 10 bases sitting between them. The CDR3 covers 14 residues. CDR3 sequence (DNA): TGTGCCAGCAGCCCAACAGCAAACACAGATACGCAGTATTTT. The encoded protein is CASSPTANTDTQYF.

This clonotype was recorded at least ten times. The chain combines TRBV29-1 with TRBJ2-3; 13 nucleotides line up with TRBD2. The germline CDR1 and CDR2 sequences are SQVTM and ANQGSEA. J gave up 4 bases and V 6 bases, and 10 bases lay outside the gene matches. This CDR3 region has 16 residues. CDR3 region: CSVRLGLAGAADTQYF. CDR3 bases: TGCAGCGTAAGACTTGGACTAGCGGGAGCGGCAGATACGCAGTATTTT.

This clonotype was recorded at least ten times. Relative to the germline gene, one junction end is altered; a read error may explain this. The rearrangement links TRBV29-1 to TRBJ1-3; D remains unclear. This CDR3 has 12 residues. Germline CDR1 reads SQVTM; CDR2 reads ANQGSEA. The CDR3 here is CSAEKQGNTIYF. As DNA, the CDR3 is TGCAGCGCTGAAAAGCAGGGAAACACCATATATTTT.

This clonotype was detected many times. The gene calls are TRBV30 and TRBJ1-6, with 8 bases fitting TRBD1. The germline V gene has CDR1 GTSNPN and CDR2 SVGIG (reference sequence). This CDR3 region has 13 residues. The V gene end was trimmed by 7 bases and the J gene end by 6 bases; junction bases not matched to a gene: 5. The CDR3 DNA follows: TGTGCCTTGACGACAGGGGTTAATTCACCCCTCCACTTT. It codes for CALTTGVNSPLHF. Variable domain in full (rest from reference TRBV30 and TRBJ1-6): SQTIHQWPATLVQPVGSPLSLECTVEGTSNPNLYWYRQAAGRGLQLLFYSVGIGQISSEVPQNLSASRPQDRQFILSSKKLLLSDSGFYLCALTTGVNSPLHFGNGTRLTVT.

This clonotype was recorded at least ten times. The rearrangement links TRBV7-2 to TRBJ1-2; 10 nucleotides line up with TRBD1. The CDR3 spans 17 residues. The germline gives CDR1 SGHTA, CDR2 FQGNSA. The trim removed 0 bases at V and 3 bases at J, leaving 7 bases unmatched. The CDR3 reads CASSLAGGGTGDYGYTF. CDR3 DNA sequence: TGTGCCAGCAGCTTAGCGGGAGGGGGGACAGGGGACTATGGCTACACCTTC. The whole variable domain, filled in from reference TRBV7-2 and TRBJ1-2, reads GAGVSQSPSNKVTEKGKDVELRCDPISGHTALYWYRQSLGQGLEFLIYFQGNSAPDKSGLPSDRFSAERTGGSVSTLTIQRTQQEDSAVYLCASSLAGGGTGDYGYTFGSGTRLTVV.

At least ten counts were recorded for this clonotype. The chain carries TRBV2 and TRBJ2-7; D may be TRBD2 (8 bases). Deletions cut 8 bases from V and 2 bases from J, with 37 bases between. Germline V gives CDR1 SNHLY, CDR2 FYNNEI. This CDR3 spans 21 amino acids. CDR3 protein: CASGGPGGRDGRATQTYEQYF. As DNA, the CDR3 is TGTGCCAGCGGGGGGCCAGGGGGGAGAGACGGGAGGGCTACGCAAACCTACGAGCAGTACTTC.

This clonotype was seen at least ten times. The V gene is TRBV29-1, the J gene TRBJ2-5, with TRBD2 matching over 11 bases. The CDR3 runs 15 residues. Germline lookup yields CDR1 SQVTM and CDR2 ANQGSEA. Trimming took 6 bases from V and 2 from J; bases not matched to a gene: 8. Here the CDR3 DNA reads TGCAGCGTCGCTGGGACTAGCGGAGGTCAAGAGACCCAGTACTTC. Translation: CSVAGTSGGQETQYF.

This chain connects TRBV5-1 to TRBJ2-7, with a weak D call TRBD2 (6 bases). The CDR3 sequence is 15 residues long. Germline V CDR1 and CDR2: SGHRS, YFSETQ. Deletions cut 4 bases from V and 5 bases from J, with 19 bases between. For the CDR3, the DNA is TGCGCCAGCAGCCCGGTAAGCGCGGGGTCCCACGAGCAGTACTTC. This encodes CASSPVSAGSHEQYF. Full variable domain (remainder filled in from reference TRBV5-1 and TRBJ2-7): KAGVTQTPRYLIKTRGQQVTLSCSPISGHRSVSWYQQTPGQGLQFLFEYFSETQRNKGNFPGRFSGRQFSNSRSEMNVSTLELGDSALYLCASSPVSAGSHEQYFGPGTRLTVT.

This clonotype was picked up many times. The chain is built from TRBV5-1 and TRBJ1-1; 7 bases agree with TRBD1. Trimming cost V 4 bases and J 1 base; bases outside gene matches: 4. CDR1 and CDR2 (germline): SGHRS, YFSETQ. The CDR3 extends over 14 amino acids. CDR3 residues: CASSAGQRNTEAFF. For the CDR3, the DNA is TGCGCCAGCAGCGCGGGACAGAGGAACACTGAAGCTTTCTTT.

This clonotype was found a few times. CDR3 nucleotides: TGTGCCAGCAGTGCCGGGACTAGCGGCACAGATACGCAGTATTTT. Protein sequence: CASSAGTSGTDTQYF. The J gene is TRBJ2-3, the V gene TRBV3-1, with TRBD2 matching over 10 bases. Germline loops: CDR1 LGHDT, CDR2 YNNKEL (reference sequence). The length of the CDR3 is 15 residues. V trimming: 6 bases; J trimming: 1 base; junction bases outside the gene matches: 4.

This clonotype was recorded many times. This chain links TRBV19 with TRBJ2-7, with a possible D match to TRBD2 (6 bases). CDR1 and CDR2 from the germline V gene are LNHDA and SQIVND (reference sequence). Trimming cost V 0 bases and J 5 bases, with 23 bases left between them. The CDR3 covers 18 residues. CDR3 amino acids: CASSIDLIWETSSHEQYF. The CDR3 DNA reads TGTGCCAGTAGTATAGATCTTATTTGGGAGACTAGTAGCCACGAGCAGTACTTC.

This clonotype was counted ten times or more. CDR3 protein: CASSAGTTPPGQYF. CDR3 nucleotide sequence: TGCGCCAGCAGCGCCGGGACAACCCCTCCGGGGCAGTACTTC. This chain connects TRBV5-1 to TRBJ2-7; perhaps TRBD1 as D (6 bases). This CDR3 spans 14 amino acids. In germline, CDR1 is SGHRS, CDR2 YFSETQ. Between the trimmed V and J ends, which lost 4 bases and 9 bases, there was a span of 20 bases.

V is TRBV12-3 or TRBV12-4 and J is TRBJ2-5; the match to TRBD2 covers 9 bases. The CDR3 spans 15 residues. Trimming cost V 3 bases and J 0 bases; bases outside gene matches: 2. CDR3 residues: CASSLKRGDQETQYF. CDR3 bases: TGTGCCAGCAGTTTGAAGCGGGGGGACCAAGAGACCCAGTACTTC.

This clonotype showed up many times. This chain uses TRBV7-2 with TRBJ1-1; no reliable D call. The CDR3 is 14 amino acids. V shed 3 bases and J shed 1 base, with 9 bases lying between them. CDR1 SGHTA and CDR2 FQGNSA come from the germline V gene. The CDR3 coding sequence is TGTGCCAGCAGCTTTTCGCCAGGGAACACTGAAGCTTTCTTT. Its protein is CASSFSPGNTEAFF. Together with reference TRBV7-2 and TRBJ1-1, the CDR3 gives the full variable domain: GAGVSQSPSNKVTEKGKDVELRCDPISGHTALYWYRQSLGQGLEFLIYFQGNSAPDKSGLPSDRFSAERTGGSVSTLTIQRTQQEDSAVYLCASSFSPGNTEAFFGQGTRLTVV.

This clonotype has a count of ten or more. CDR3 DNA: TGTGCCAGCAGCTCCGCCCCGGGGGGAACGAACACTGAAGCTTTCTTT. This gives the protein CASSSAPGGTNTEAFF. The V call is TRBV5-4, the J call TRBJ1-1; possibly TRBD1 for D (5 bases). V was trimmed by 3 bases and J by 1 base, leaving 16 bases between them. This CDR3 spans 16 amino acids. Germline assignment: CDR1 SGHNT and CDR2 YYREEE (reference sequence).

There are many counts of this clonotype. The chain carries TRBV5-5 and TRBJ2-1; TRBD2 aligns across 11 bases. CDR3 length: 15 residues. From germline, CDR1 is SGHKS and CDR2 YYEKEE (reference sequence). Trimming at V came to 0 bases and at J to 9 bases, leaving 5 bases not matched to a gene. CDR3 DNA sequence: TGTGCCAGCAGCTTGGGACTAGCGGGAATAGTTGAGCAGTTCTTC. This encodes CASSLGLAGIVEQFF.

About this clonotype itself: Since a much larger clone is just one base distant, this may be a read error. The chain recombines TRBV19 with TRBJ2-7, with 9 bases aligning to TRBD1. This CDR3 is 15 amino acids long. Per germline, CDR1 LNHDA and CDR2 SQIVND (reference sequence). The CDR3 spells CASSKGQGSSCEQYF. For the CDR3, the DNA is TGTGCCAGTAGCAAAGGACAGGGGTCTTCCTGCGAGCAGTACTTC.

This clonotype was recorded at least ten times. The chain recombines TRBV5-4 with TRBJ2-7; TRBD2 matches at 10 bases. The CDR3 covers 15 residues. CDR1 and CDR2 from the germline V gene are SGHNT and YYREEE (reference sequence). The junction had 2 bases not matched to a gene; V was cut back by 1 base and J by 1 base. CDR3 nucleotides: TGTGCCAGCAGCTTGACGGGACTAGCGTCCTACGAGCAGTACTTC. Protein product: CASSLTGLASYEQYF.

This clonotype came up a few times. The chain carries TRBV7-3 and TRBJ1-5; D remains unclear. The CDR3 extends over 13 amino acids. V lost 0 bases to trimming and J lost 7 bases, with 7 bases between them. Germline assignment: CDR1 SGHTA and CDR2 FQGTGA. The CDR3 here is CASSLTKDQPQHF. CDR3 nucleotide sequence: TGTGCCAGCAGCTTAACGAAGGACCAGCCCCAGCATTTT.

Ten or more counts support this clonotype. This chain joins TRBV5-1 and TRBJ1-1; 10 bases align to TRBD1. Germline loops: CDR1 SGHRS, CDR2 YFSETQ. With V trimmed by 5 bases and J by 6 bases, 28 bases remained unmatched. This CDR3 comprises 21 residues. The CDR3: CASSSGQGNRKGDGNGPEAFF. The CDR3 DNA reads as TGCGCCAGCAGTTCGGGACAGGGGAACCGAAAGGGCGACGGTAACGGTCCTGAAGCTTTCTTT. Full variable domain (missing parts from reference TRBV5-1 and TRBJ1-1): KAGVTQTPRYLIKTRGQQVTLSCSPISGHRSVSWYQQTPGQGLQFLFEYFSETQRNKGNFPGRFSGRQFSNSRSEMNVSTLELGDSALYLCASSSGQGNRKGDGNGPEAFFGQGTRLTVV.

The rearrangement uses TRBV7-9 and TRBJ2-3; no clear D. The CDR3 is 15 residues long. CDR1 and CDR2 (germline): SEHNR, FQNEAQ (reference sequence). V lost 1 base, J lost 6 bases, and 14 bases lay in between. The CDR3 spells CASSLEDRSWDTQYF. As DNA, the CDR3 is TGTGCCAGCAGCTTAGAGGACCGAAGTTGGGATACGCAGTATTTT.

This clonotype has only a few counts. This chain links TRBV4-2 with TRBJ1-2; D unclear. Trimming took off 0 bases at V and 2 bases at J, with 13 bases between the two ends. In germline, CDR1 is LGHNA, CDR2 YNFKEQ. The CDR3 consists of 16 residues. The chain's CDR3 is CASSQDKAPTNYGYTF. CDR3 DNA: TGTGCCAGCAGCCAAGATAAGGCCCCTACGAACTATGGCTACACCTTC.

Comments on this clonotype: The junction shows a germline mismatch at one end, possibly a read error. J is TRBJ1-3 and V is TRBV10-1, with 9 bases aligning to TRBD1. This CDR3 region has 15 residues. CDR1 WNHNN and CDR2 SYGVQD come from the germline V gene (reference sequence). Written as DNA, the CDR3 is TGTGCCAGCAGCGAACAGGGGGCGCGGGGAAACACCATATATTTT. Residues: CASSEQGARGNTIYF.

This clonotype occurred many times. CDR3 DNA sequence: TGCAGCGTTTTAACCGGGACCGGGCTTGAAAAACTGTTTTTT. Its translation is CSVLTGTGLEKLFF. The rearrangement joins TRBV29-1 to TRBJ1-4; possibly TRBD1 for D (5 bases). This CDR3 is 14 amino acids long. Trimming pared 5 bases from V and 7 bases from J, leaving 17 bases between. Germline CDR1 reads SQVTM; CDR2 reads ANQGSEA.

This clonotype was found a few times. The chain links TRBV29-1 to TRBJ1-5, with 8 bases aligning to TRBD1. V trimming: 4 bases; J trimming: 4 bases; junction bases outside the gene matches: 9. The CDR3 has 15 residues. From germline, CDR1 is SQVTM and CDR2 ANQGSEA. The DNA of the CDR3 is TGCAGCGTTGCCTATGGGACAGGTCAAAATCAGCCCCAGCATTTT. Translated, it gives CSVAYGTGQNQPQHF.

This clonotype was seen ten or more times. The CDR3 bases are TGTGCCAGCAGTTACCGCCAGTTCTCTGGGGCCAACGTCCTGACTTTC. Translation gives CASSYRQFSGANVLTF. The chain has TRBV6-2 or TRBV6-3 and TRBJ2-6; D gene ambiguous. Trimming left V 2 bases short and J 0 bases short, with 8 bases between. The CDR3 consists of 16 residues. Germline loops: CDR1 MNHEY, CDR2 SVGEGT.

This clonotype appeared many times. The chain recombines TRBV5-4 with TRBJ2-6; weak D call: TRBD1 (5 bases). This CDR3 spans 17 amino acids. The V end lost 4 bases, the J end lost 1 base, and 15 bases lay between the germline ends. Germline V gene data show CDR1 as SGHNT and CDR2 as YYREEE (reference sequence). CDR3 region: CASSGQGKGSGANVLTF. The CDR3 region has the DNA TGTGCCAGCAGCGGACAAGGAAAGGGTTCTGGGGCCAACGTCCTGACTTTC.

The rearrangement joins TRBV13 to TRBJ1-1, with 7 positions matching TRBD1. After removal of 3 bases from V and 4 bases from J, the junction contained 5 bases not matched to a gene. The CDR3 totals 14 residues. The V gene's germline CDR1 is PRHDT and CDR2 FYEKMQ (reference sequence). The CDR3 protein is CASSFNRGFTEAFF. The CDR3 region has the DNA TGTGCCAGCAGCTTTAACAGGGGATTCACTGAAGCTTTCTTT.